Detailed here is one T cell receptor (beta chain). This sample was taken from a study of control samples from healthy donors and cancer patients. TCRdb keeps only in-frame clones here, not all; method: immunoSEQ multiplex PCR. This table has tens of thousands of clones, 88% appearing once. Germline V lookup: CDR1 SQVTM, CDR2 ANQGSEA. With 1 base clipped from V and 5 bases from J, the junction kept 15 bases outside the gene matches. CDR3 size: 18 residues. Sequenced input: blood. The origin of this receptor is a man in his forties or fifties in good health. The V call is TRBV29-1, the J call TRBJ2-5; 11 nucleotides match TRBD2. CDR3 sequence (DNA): TGCAGCGTTGAAGTGGGAACTAGCGGGAGTTGGGGCGGGGAGACCCAGTACTTC. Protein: CSVEVGTSGSWGGETQYF. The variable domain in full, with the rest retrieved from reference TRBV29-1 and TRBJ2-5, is SAVISQKPSRDICQRGTSLTIQCQVDSQVTMMFWYRQQPGQSLTLIATANQGSEATYESGFVIDKFPISRPNLTFSTLTVSNMSPEDSSIYLCSVEVGTSGSWGGETQYFGPGTRLLVL.